The present TCR beta chain was sequenced within a study of blood T cell repertoires in COVID-19. About the study: Italy, Spain and the United States were the sources of the convalescent and acute COVID-19 samples. Sample material is recorded as cDNA or gDNA derived from T cells, B-cell-depleted T cells, or PBMCs.

Authors' processing steps: Amplified reference gene primers provided the basis for estimating nucleated cell counts. Produced via immunoSEQ multiplex PCR; TCRdb's table is partial and in-frame only. The D gene and trimming were derived from the DNA, and the V and J assignments and clone size from that table. The sample records over 350,000 clones, around 86% being singletons. This CDR3 spans 14 amino acids. The V gene's germline CDR1 is LGHDT and CDR2 YNNKEL (reference sequence). Trimming cost V 0 bases and J 6 bases; bases outside gene matches: 4. The sequenced sample consisted of peripheral blood. The chain employs TRBV3-1 (or the pseudogene TRBV3-2) and TRBJ1-1; 7 bases align to TRBD1. The clonotype was recovered from a woman aged 30 to 39 with active or convalescent COVID-19. The CDR3 DNA is TGTGCCAGCAGCCAAGATTCGGGACAGCCTGAAGCTTTCTTT. Translation: CASSQDSGQPEAFF.